The T cell receptor (beta chain) under discussion was sequenced for a study of blood T cell repertoires in COVID-19 (dated by TCRdb to about 2020). Looking at the study overall: Collaborator samples came from the United States, Italy and Spain and covered acute and convalescent phases of COVID-19. The prospective study material was composed of cDNA or gDNA derived from T cells, B-cell-depleted T cells, or PBMCs. The dataset comprised deeply sampled blood TCRbeta repertoires from subjects exposed to, actively infected with, or recovered from COVID-19. A freely available public database, intended as a resource for researchers studying the immune response to SARS-CoV-2, is where the repertoires were released. The samples were drawn from two sources: the first 160 participants of the ongoing ImmuneRACE study, and about 1,300 subjects contributed by 6 global collaborators. Nearly every sample came with metadata listing a de-identified subject ID, COVID-19 status, age in years and sex. Where available, HLA class I and class II types were taken from metadata supplied by the sample provider and were not determined by assay-based typing. The full study reports these points: The quantity of clinical and demographic metadata differed by source and by participant and was supplied without curation.

The immunoSEQ Assay, a bias-controlled multiplex PCR, was used to amplify TCRbeta CDR3 regions from genomic DNA. As for the original processing: The number of nucleated cells in each sample was estimated by amplification of reference gene primers within the assay. To quantify the absolute abundance of each unique TCRbeta CDR3 rearrangement, sequence reads were collapsed and filtered. For each sample, productive Simpson clonality was calculated by taking the square root of Simpson's diversity index across productive rearrangements. Imported from immuneACCESS, the table was reduced by TCRdb to in-frame sequences with V and J called. These copies leave out some clones; in studies compared against another copy, an unresolved V gene accounts for under half, and the cause of the remainder is not known. V and J calls and clone size are copied from that table; D and trimming were computed from the DNA. The sample table shows about 150,000 clones, and about four fifths are seen once. The top ten hold 4% to 5% of the sample.

V was cut back by 2 bases and J by 2 bases, leaving a gap of 13 bases between them. CDR1 and CDR2 were assigned from the germline V gene as SGHTA and FQGNSA. Taken from cysteine to phenylalanine, the CDR3 has 15 residues. The read is trimmed to its CDR3 DNA, 45 bases read in frame from base 1. One collaborating source in Seattle enrolled patients while the patients were actively infected and followed the patients over time throughout the course of disease. Whole blood was collected in K2EDTA tubes by collaborating institutions according to the institutions' own protocols. Collaborator samples were shipped for TCRbeta analysis as frozen whole blood, isolated PBMCs, or DNA extracted from either sample type. As for this clone: The antigen this receptor binds is unknown. It has no much larger one-base neighbor in the sample; base qualities were not kept.

The sequenced sample consisted of peripheral blood. Recombination connected TRBV7-2 to TRBJ2-7, and TRBD2 may be the D gene, going by 6 matching bases. The sequence was collected from a woman in her sixties or seventies with COVID-19, enrolled during active disease. CDR3 protein: CASSLWGGGAYEQYF. In nucleotides, the sequence is TGTGCCAGCAGCTTATGGGGCGGAGGGGCCTACGAGCAGTACTTC.